Each of the 22 T cell receptor beta chains below was sequenced from the same sample in a study of regulatory T cells in long-lasting Graves disease. Documented time point: persistent/refractory GD, antithyroid drugs over 5 years with positive TRAb. RNA from PBMCs was the source of the TCR library. According to the study, TCR beta libraries were built with iRepertoire HTBI primers and CDR3-region Arm-PCR. TCRdb re-called the multiplex PCR reads with MiXCR, one entry per CDR3 protein. The sample shows 400,000 or so distinct CDR3 sequences, about a quarter of them seen only once. Sequencing was performed on peripheral blood mononuclear cells (PBMCs), taken when the disease was refractory, from a patient treated with antithyroid drugs. The source is a female donor with Graves disease.

The chain joins TRBV19 to TRBJ2-2; D possibly uses TRBD1 or TRBD2 (6 bases each). Germline V gene sequence: CDR1 LNHDA, CDR2 SQIVND (reference sequence). This CDR3 spans 15 amino acids. Between the trimmed V and J ends, which lost 5 bases and 0 bases, there was a span of 10 bases. CDR3 nucleotide sequence: TGTGCCAGTAGTGGGGGGACATCGAACACCGGGGAGCTGTTTTTT. As protein: CASSGGTSNTGELFF.

V usage is TRBV30 and J usage is TRBJ2-5; TRBD1 is a possible D gene (6 bases). Per germline, CDR1 GTSNPN and CDR2 SVGIG (reference sequence). This CDR3 is built from 16 residues. Between the trimmed V and J ends, which lost 1 base and 5 bases, there was a span of 20 bases. The CDR3 region has the DNA TGTGCCTGGAGTGACCCGTCCAGGGGTAGTCGTGAGACCCAGTACTTC. Encoded protein: CAWSDPSRGSRETQYF.

Many counts were recorded for this clonotype. The genes are TRBV10-3 and TRBJ2-5; 10 nucleotides agree with TRBD1. The CDR3 covers 16 residues. With V trimmed by 5 bases and J by 3 bases, 9 bases remained unmatched. Germline V gene sequence: CDR1 ENHRY, CDR2 SYGVKD. The CDR3 protein is CAISNRDRGAKETQYF. DNA of the CDR3: TGTGCCATCAGTAACCGGGACAGGGGCGCAAAAGAGACCCAGTACTTC.

Only a few counts were recorded for this clonotype. The CDR3 DNA follows: TGCGCCAGCAGCTCGGGACAGGGTATCACTGGAAACACCATATATTTT. Translated: CASSSGQGITGNTIYF. The V gene is TRBV5-1, the J gene TRBJ1-3; 9 bases are shared with TRBD1. Germline values: CDR1 SGHRS, CDR2 YFSETQ. With V trimmed by 3 bases and J by 2 bases, 6 bases remained unmatched. This CDR3 region has 16 residues.

This clonotype turned up a few times. The gene calls are TRBV14 and TRBJ1-2; TRBD1 matches at 7 bases. J lost 4 bases, V lost 4 bases, and 3 bases had no gene match. This CDR3 has 13 amino acids. Germline CDR1 and CDR2: SGHDN and FVKESK. The CDR3 is CASSRDSSYGYTF. The CDR3 DNA reads as TGTGCCAGCAGCCGGGACAGCTCCTATGGCTACACCTTC.

This clonotype was detected many times. The J gene is TRBJ2-7, the V gene TRBV7-8; 8 bases align to TRBD2. Per the germline V gene, CDR1 is SGHVS and CDR2 is FQNEAQ. The CDR3 covers 15 residues. The ends lost 6 bases at V and 6 bases at J; junction bases unmatched: 13. The CDR3 sequence: CASSHIGTSRLEQYF. The CDR3 coding sequence is TGTGCCAGCAGTCACATCGGGACTAGTCGTCTCGAGCAGTACTTC.

With respect to this clonotype: Given a much more abundant clone one base away, this may be a read error. J is TRBJ1-1 and V is TRBV28, with D perhaps TRBD1 (5 bases). CDR1 and CDR2 (germline): MDHEN, SYDVKM. The CDR3 consists of 10 residues. The CDR3 loop is CASRQTGAFF. The CDR3 DNA follows: TGTGCCAGCCGACAGACTGGAGCTTTCTTT. Drawing the rest from reference TRBV28 and TRBJ1-1, the complete variable domain is DVKVTQSSRYLVKRTGEKVFLECVQDMDHENMFWYRQDPGLGLRLIYFSYDVKMKEKGDIPEGYSVSREKKERFSLILESASTNQTSMYLCASRQTGAFFGQGTRLTVV.

Many counts were recorded for this clonotype. This chain connects TRBV7-3 to TRBJ1-2; TRBD1 matches 8 bases. This CDR3 contains 14 residues. After removal of 5 bases from V and 8 bases from J, the junction contained 10 bases not matched to a gene. Germline values: CDR1 SGHTA, CDR2 FQGTGA. The CDR3 loop reads CASSQGQGQKGYTF. In DNA, the CDR3 is TGTGCCAGCAGCCAAGGACAGGGTCAAAAGGGCTACACCTTC.

Only a few counts were recorded for this clonotype. The chain uses TRBV20-1 and TRBJ2-5; weak D call: TRBD2 (5 bases). The CDR3 loop spans 12 amino acids. Trimming pared 6 bases from V and 4 bases from J, leaving 12 bases between. Germline V gives CDR1 DFQATT, CDR2 SNEGSKA (reference sequence). The CDR3: CSASPSGETQYF. Written as DNA, the CDR3 is TGCAGTGCGAGCCCAAGCGGAGAGACCCAGTACTTC.

The rearrangement joins TRBV20-1 to TRBJ2-7; 11 bases align to TRBD2. CDR1 and CDR2 from the germline V gene are DFQATT and SNEGSKA (reference sequence). V lost 6 bases to trimming and J lost 7 bases; unmatched junction nucleotides: 14. The CDR3 length is 15 residues. The CDR3 region has the DNA TGCAGTGCCCTAAACACGGCTAGCGGGAGGCGAGAGCAGTACTTC. Protein product: CSALNTASGRREQYF.

In its sample, this clonotype was seen a few times. CDR3 in amino acids: CASSQDTGVGQPQHF. The CDR3 DNA is TGTGCCAGCAGCCAAGACACAGGGGTAGGTCAGCCCCAGCATTTT. The V and J genes are TRBV3-1 and TRBJ1-5, with 7 bases fitting TRBD1. This CDR3 is 15 amino acids long. Germline CDR1 reads LGHDT; CDR2 reads YNNKEL (reference sequence). The V and J ends lost 0 bases and 6 bases, in that order; junction bases with no gene match: 5. Full variable domain (missing parts from reference TRBV3-1 and TRBJ1-5): DTAVSQTPKYLVTQMGNDKSIKCEQNLGHDTMYWYKQDSKKFLKIMFSYNNKELIINETVPNRFSPKSPDKAHLNLHINSLELGDSAVYFCASSQDTGVGQPQHFGDGTRLSIL.

V is TRBV3-1 and J is TRBJ2-4; D uncertain. CDR1 LGHDT and CDR2 YNNKEL come from the germline V gene (reference sequence). The V and J ends lost 3 bases and 7 bases respectively, with 10 bases between them. This CDR3 spans 13 amino acids. The CDR3 spells CASSHYRLNIQYF. CDR3 DNA sequence: TGTGCCAGCAGCCACTACCGCTTGAACATTCAGTACTTC.

This clonotype was seen many times. The CDR3 region is CASSYSTSASPLHF. The CDR3 nucleotides read TGTGCCAGCAGTTACTCGACTTCGGCTTCACCCCTCCACTTT. V and J are TRBV6-5 and TRBJ1-6; D gene ambiguous. The CDR3 spans 14 residues. CDR1 and CDR2 from the germline V gene are MNHEY and SVGAGI. V gave up 0 bases and J gave up 9 bases, with 9 bases separating them.

The table lists this clonotype with a few counts. The CDR3 DNA sequence: TGCGCCAGCAGCCCGGCGGACTTCTCCTACGAGCAGTACTTC. It translates to CASSPADFSYEQYF. The J gene is TRBJ2-7, the V gene TRBV4-1, with D possibly TRBD2 on 5 matching bases. The CDR3 covers 14 residues. V was pared by 4 bases and J by 0 bases, with 10 bases between. CDR1 and CDR2 (germline): MGHRA, YSYEKL.

Points on this clonotype: A clone one base away is much larger, so this may be a read error. The rearrangement joins TRBV28 to TRBJ2-7, with TRBD1 as a possible D gene (5 bases). The CDR3 length is 15 residues. The germline V gene has CDR1 MDHEN and CDR2 SYDVKM. This chain's CDR3 is CASSPTGPAIYEQHF. CDR3 sequence (DNA): TGTGCCAGCAGTCCAACAGGCCCGGCAATTTACGAGCAGCACTTC.

The table lists this clonotype with many counts. CDR3 DNA: TGTGCCACCAGTGAACGAGGGCAGGGGGATGAGGAGACCCAGTACTTC. It is translated as CATSERGQGDEETQYF. The chain recombines TRBV24-1 with TRBJ2-5, with 7 bases identical to TRBD1. The CDR3 totals 16 residues. Germline values: CDR1 KGHDR, CDR2 SFDVKD. The trim removed 4 bases at V and 5 bases at J, leaving 12 bases unmatched.

This clonotype was found many times. CDR3 in DNA: TGTGCCAGCAGCTTAGAACGAGCGGCTGCTAACTATGGCTACACCTTC. Translated, it gives CASSLERAAANYGYTF. The rearrangement uses TRBV11-2 and TRBJ1-2; no definite D call. The CDR3 length is 16 residues. With 0 bases removed from V and 0 bases from J, the gap between germline ends came to 11 bases. Germline V gene lookup returns CDR1 SGHAT and CDR2 FQNNGV.

V gene TRBV4-1 combines with J gene TRBJ1-2, with 11 bases identical to TRBD1. The CDR3 runs 19 residues. Trimming removed 3 bases from V and 4 bases from J; junction bases left unmatched: 16. Per germline, CDR1 MGHRA and CDR2 YSYEKL. The CDR3 DNA reads as TGCGCCAGCAGCCAGAGGACCGCCGGACAGGGGGCGCGAAGCTATGGCTACACCTTC. As protein: CASSQRTAGQGARSYGYTF.

This clonotype came up a few times. The rearrangement joins TRBV15 to TRBJ2-5; 7 nucleotides align to TRBD2. The CDR3 covers 18 residues. The V and J ends lost 8 bases and 1 base, in that order; junction bases with no gene match: 19. From germline, CDR1 is LNHNV and CDR2 YYDKDF (reference sequence). The CDR3 protein is CATRASGQNKIFQETQYF. In nucleotides, the CDR3 is TGTGCCACCCGCGCTAGCGGACAAAACAAAATCTTCCAAGAGACCCAGTACTTC.

The chain recombines TRBV9 with TRBJ2-7, with TRBD1 matching over 8 bases. The CDR3 is made up of 15 amino acids. J was trimmed by 2 bases and V by 2 bases; bases with no gene match: 6. Germline-derived CDR1 and CDR2 are SGDLS and YYNGEE. For the CDR3, the DNA is TGTGCCAGCAGCGTTGGACAGGGCCTGACCTACGAGCAGTACTTC. Protein: CASSVGQGLTYEQYF.

Only a few counts were recorded for this clonotype. The chain joins TRBV19 to TRBJ2-5; TRBD2 agrees at 10 bases. CDR1 is LNHDA, CDR2 SQIVND, per germline (reference sequence). The CDR3 totals 13 residues. The ends lost 5 bases at V and 7 bases at J; junction bases unmatched: 4. For the CDR3, the DNA is TGTGCCAGTAGTCCTCGGACTAGCGGGACCCAGTACTTC. This encodes CASSPRTSGTQYF.

This clonotype showed up just a few times. The chain joins TRBV20-1 to TRBJ2-5; 11 positions match TRBD2. CDR3 length: 14 amino acids. Losses at the gene ends were 1 base for V and 3 bases for J; bases not matched to a gene: 1. In germline, CDR1 is DFQATT, CDR2 SNEGSKA (reference sequence). The CDR3 region is CSARVAGGEETQYF. CDR3 bases: TGCAGTGCTAGAGTAGCGGGAGGGGAAGAGACCCAGTACTTC.